Presented here are 9 T cell receptor beta chains from one specimen sequenced in a study of CD8 T cells in Susac syndrome. With random hexamers, reverse transcription was performed on about 0.5 to 1 ug of RNA. MiXCR, run by TCRdb on the immunoSEQ multiplex PCR reads, gives a single entry per CDR3 protein. The table shows roughly 400,000 distinct CDR3 sequences, with more than 80% occurring only once. The sequencing sample was made of CD8+ T cells from PBMCs. All receptors come from a human donor with multiple sclerosis.

Regarding this clonotype: At one end the junction does not follow the germline gene, possibly because of a read error. J is TRBJ2-1 and V is TRBV14, with 8 bases that match TRBD1. Germline V lookup: CDR1 SGHDN, CDR2 FVKESK. There are 17 residues in the CDR3. In DNA, the CDR3 is TGTGTCAGCAGCCAAGATCGCACTCGGACAGGGCGCGATGAGCAGTTCTTC. As protein: CVSSQDRTRTGRDEQFF.

The V and J genes are TRBV5-4 and TRBJ1-2, with D unresolved. V was trimmed by 0 bases and J by 0 bases, leaving 12 bases between them. The CDR3 sequence is 16 residues long. CDR1 and CDR2 from the germline V gene are SGHNT and YYREEE (reference sequence). The CDR3 DNA reads as TGTGCCAGCAGCTTGGGCGGTACCTCAGCTAACTATGGCTACACCTTC. It codes for CASSLGGTSANYGYTF. Drawing the rest from reference TRBV5-4 and TRBJ1-2, the complete variable domain is ETGVTQSPTHLIKTRGQQVTLRCSSQSGHNTVSWYQQALGQGPQFIFQYYREEENGRGNFPPRFSGLQFPNYSSELNVNALELDDSALYLCASSLGGTSANYGYTFGSGTRLTVV.

The chain has TRBV30 and TRBJ2-7, with TRBD2 identical over 9 bases. The CDR3 has 16 residues. The V gene's germline CDR1 is GTSNPN and CDR2 SVGIG (reference sequence). Germline trimming cut 2 bases from V and 1 base from J; bases unmatched to any gene: 9. The CDR3 DNA is TGTGCCTGGAGTATTCCCGAGGCGGGAGGGTCCTACGAGCAGTACTTC. Translation gives CAWSIPEAGGSYEQYF.

The chain couples TRBV4-1 to TRBJ2-7; TRBD1 aligns across 8 bases. V was clipped by 3 bases and J by 2 bases; unmatched bases: 6. CDR1 and CDR2 (germline): MGHRA, YSYEKL. CDR3 length equals 15 residues. The CDR3 here is CASSQVQGVAYEQYF. DNA for the CDR3: TGCGCCAGCAGCCAGGTACAGGGGGTCGCCTACGAGCAGTACTTC.

The chain combines TRBV28 with TRBJ2-1; tentative D call: TRBD1 (6 bases). The V and J ends lost 2 bases and 0 bases respectively, with 11 bases between them. Germline values: CDR1 MDHEN, CDR2 SYDVKM. The CDR3 sequence is 16 residues long. The CDR3 loop is CASSLRTVSSYNEQFF. DNA for the CDR3: TGTGCCAGCAGTTTACGGACAGTGAGCTCCTACAATGAGCAGTTCTTC.

The rearrangement joins TRBV12-3 or TRBV12-4 to TRBJ2-1; D gene uncertain. Trimming shortened V by 2 bases and J by 5 bases, and 10 bases separated the two germline ends. CDR3 length: 14 residues. In DNA, the CDR3 is TGTGCCAGCAGTTTATCGCTCCGAAACAATGAGCAGTTCTTC. Its protein product is CASSLSLRNNEQFF.

This rearrangement joins TRBV12-3 or TRBV12-4 to TRBJ2-3; 9 nucleotides line up with TRBD1. The CDR3 totals 16 residues. Trimming took 8 bases from V and 4 from J; bases not matched to a gene: 13. The CDR3 sequence is CASRLVAQGAADTQYF. The CDR3 coding sequence is TGTGCCAGCCGACTAGTCGCACAGGGGGCAGCAGATACGCAGTATTTT.

The rearrangement joins TRBV6-5 to TRBJ2-1; 8 nucleotides agree with TRBD2. This CDR3 has 16 residues. Germline CDR1 MNHEY, CDR2 SVGAGI. Trimming cost V 4 bases and J 7 bases; bases outside gene matches: 12. CDR3 bases: TGTGCCAGCAGTTTCGACGCGGGGGGACGAAAGAATGAGCAGTTCTTC. It yields the protein CASSFDAGGRKNEQFF.

V gene TRBV5-4 combines with J gene TRBJ1-4; 8 bases agree with TRBD1. Trimming took 2 bases from V and 6 from J; bases not matched to a gene: 9. Germline loops: CDR1 SGHNT, CDR2 YYREEE (reference sequence). The CDR3 totals 16 residues. The DNA for the CDR3 is TGTGCCAGCAGCTTCCTCCCGGGACAGGAGGATGAAAAACTGTTTTTT. Encoded protein: CASSFLPGQEDEKLFF.